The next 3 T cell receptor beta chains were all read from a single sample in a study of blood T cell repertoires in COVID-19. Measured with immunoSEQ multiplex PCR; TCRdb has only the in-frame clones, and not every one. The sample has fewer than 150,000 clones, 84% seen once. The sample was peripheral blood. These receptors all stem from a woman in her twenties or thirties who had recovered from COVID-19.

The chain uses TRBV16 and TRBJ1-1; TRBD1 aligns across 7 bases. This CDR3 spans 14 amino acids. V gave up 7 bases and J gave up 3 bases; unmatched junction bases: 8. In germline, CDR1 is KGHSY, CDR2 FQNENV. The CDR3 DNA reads TGTGCCAGCACCGGGGGCAGGGGGGACACTGAAGCTTTCTTT. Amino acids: CASTGGRGDTEAFF.

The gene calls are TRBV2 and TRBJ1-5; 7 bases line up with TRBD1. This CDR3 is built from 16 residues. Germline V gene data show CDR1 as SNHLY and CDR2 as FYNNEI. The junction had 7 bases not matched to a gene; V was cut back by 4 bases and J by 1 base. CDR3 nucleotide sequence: TGTGCCAGCAGTGCTCTGGGACAGACAAGCAATCAGCCCCAGCATTTT. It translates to CASSALGQTSNQPQHF.

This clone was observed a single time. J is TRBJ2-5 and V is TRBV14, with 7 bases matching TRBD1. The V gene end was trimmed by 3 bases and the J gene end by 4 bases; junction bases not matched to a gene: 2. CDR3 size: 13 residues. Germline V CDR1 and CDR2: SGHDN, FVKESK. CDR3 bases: TGTGCCAGCAGCCAGTACAGGGGAGAGACCCAGTACTTC. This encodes CASSQYRGETQYF.